These 29 T cell receptor beta chains share one sample of origin, sequenced in a study of blood T cell repertoires in COVID-19 (TCRdb year 2020). Libraries were constructed by the immunoSEQ multiplex PCR assay. TCRdb holds this immuneACCESS table with in-frame rearrangements only. Some clones are missing; in checked studies, unresolved V genes explain under half, and the rest has no known cause. The sample has fewer than 350,000 clones on record, around 90% of them singletons. The ten largest make up roughly 1.6% of the sample. The sequencing input was PBMCs or T cells enriched from blood (not recorded which). The receptors come from a woman aged 18-35 years with acute COVID-19.

This chain joins TRBV7-9 and TRBJ2-7, with 7 bases matching TRBD2. The J segment lost 2 bases and the V segment lost 6 bases, leaving 7 bases of the junction unmatched. Germline lookup yields CDR1 SEHNR and CDR2 FQNEAQ (reference sequence). The CDR3 is 14 amino acids. DNA of the CDR3: TGTGCCAGCAGAGATGCCGGGACTACCTACGAGCAGTACTTC. This translates into CASRDAGTTYEQYF.

This clone was observed a single time. The V gene is TRBV19, the J gene TRBJ2-7; 9 nucleotides match TRBD2. Germline CDR1 reads LNHDA; CDR2 reads SQIVND (reference sequence). V gave up 6 bases and J gave up 2 bases; unmatched junction bases: 8. This CDR3 spans 15 amino acids. CDR3 DNA: TGTGCCAGTAGGACGACTAGCGGAGCAGCCTACGAGCAGTACTTC. Translation: CASRTTSGAAYEQYF. Full variable domain (outside the CDR3, taken from reference TRBV19 and TRBJ2-7): DGGITQSPKYLFRKEGQNVTLSCEQNLNHDAMYWYRQDPGQGLRLIYYSQIVNDFQKGDIAEGYSVSREKKESFPLTVTSAQKNPTAFYLCASRTTSGAAYEQYFGPGTRLTVT.

V usage is TRBV6-5 and J usage is TRBJ2-7, with 9 nucleotides matching TRBD1. The CDR3 runs 15 residues. V lost 2 bases and J lost 2; bases outside the gene matches: 4. Germline V gene sequence: CDR1 MNHEY, CDR2 SVGAGI. CDR3 protein: CASSYVQGATYEQYF. The CDR3 nucleotides are TGTGCCAGCAGTTACGTACAGGGGGCGACCTACGAGCAGTACTTC.

This chain links TRBV29-1 with TRBJ1-2; unclear D gene. This CDR3 comprises 11 residues. Germline V lookup: CDR1 SQVTM, CDR2 ANQGSEA. Trimming pared 3 bases from V and 9 bases from J, leaving 11 bases between. In nucleotides, the CDR3 is TGCAGCGTTGAGAATAGCTACCGCTACACCTTC. This translates into CSVENSYRYTF.

The chain links TRBV7-6 to TRBJ2-7, with 8 bases fitting TRBD1. Per the germline V gene, CDR1 is SGHVS and CDR2 is FNYEAQ. This CDR3 comprises 15 residues. V shed 2 bases and J 0 bases; nucleotides not matched to a gene: 3. This CDR3 reads CASSLTGGSSYEQYF. The CDR3 nucleotides read TGTGCCAGCAGCTTAACAGGGGGAAGCTCCTACGAGCAGTACTTC.

V and J are TRBV6-2 or TRBV6-3 and TRBJ1-6; 10 positions agree with TRBD1. Germline CDR1 reads MNHEY; CDR2 reads SVGEGT. This CDR3 contains 19 residues. The V segment lost 5 bases and the J segment 9 bases; nucleotides outside the gene matches: 19. In DNA, the CDR3 is TGTGCCAGCAGTCCGAGGGGGACTATTGACAGGGGGCGATTTTCACCCCTCCACTTT. Residues: CASSPRGTIDRGRFSPLHF.

This chain uses TRBV27 with TRBJ1-2; 11 bases agree with TRBD1. This CDR3 region has 15 residues. Per germline, CDR1 MNHEY and CDR2 SMNVEV (reference sequence). The V segment lost 5 bases and the J segment 4 bases; nucleotides outside the gene matches: 6. The DNA for the CDR3 is TGTGCCAGCAGTGATGGACAGGGGGCGGTCTATGGCTACACCTTC. It translates to CASSDGQGAVYGYTF.

This chain links TRBV6-6 with TRBJ2-2, with D maybe TRBD2 (6 bases). Germline CDR1 reads MNHNY; CDR2 reads SVGAGI (reference sequence). The V end lost 2 bases, the J end lost 7 bases, and 8 bases lay between the germline ends. This CDR3 has 13 residues. As DNA, the CDR3 is TGTGCCAGCAGTTACCCGGGGGACGGGGAGCTGTTTTTT. Translation: CASSYPGDGELFF.

This clone is a singleton in its sample. The chain has TRBV6-5 and TRBJ2-5; 8 nucleotides line up with TRBD2. CDR1 is MNHEY, CDR2 SVGAGI, per germline. The J segment lost 4 bases and the V segment lost 2 bases, leaving 6 bases of the junction unmatched. This CDR3 has 15 residues. CDR3 nucleotides: TGTGCCAGCAGTTACGACGGGACTAGGAGAGAGACCCAGTACTTC. Protein sequence: CASSYDGTRRETQYF.

The rearrangement links TRBV28 to TRBJ1-1; D perhaps matches TRBD1 (6 bases). Germline V gene lookup returns CDR1 MDHEN and CDR2 SYDVKM. The CDR3 is made up of 15 amino acids. The V end lost 5 bases, the J end lost 2 bases, and 15 bases lay between the germline ends. The CDR3 here is CASSALRQVNTEAFF. The CDR3 nucleotides are TGTGCCAGCAGTGCCCTAAGACAGGTAAACACTGAAGCTTTCTTT.

The table lists this clone with a few counts. The chain carries TRBV28 and TRBJ2-2; TRBD1 matches 9 bases. Germline V lookup: CDR1 MDHEN, CDR2 SYDVKM. There are 15 residues in the CDR3. The ends lost 7 bases at V and 5 bases at J; junction bases unmatched: 8. The CDR3 protein is CASKGGTGKTGELFF. In DNA form, the CDR3 reads TGTGCCAGCAAGGGCGGGACAGGGAAAACCGGGGAGCTGTTTTTT.

The rearrangement joins TRBV7-2 to TRBJ2-1, with a possible D match to TRBD2 (5 bases). CDR1 and CDR2 from the germline V gene are SGHTA and FQGNSA. The CDR3 loop spans 14 amino acids. V gave up 2 bases and J gave up 6 bases, with 11 bases separating them. DNA of the CDR3: TGTGCCAGCAGCTTAACGGGGAAGTTCAATGAGCAGTTCTTC. Translated, it gives CASSLTGKFNEQFF.

J is TRBJ2-7 and V is TRBV4-1; the D gene is possibly TRBD2 (5 bases). The CDR3 covers 15 residues. Germline-derived CDR1 and CDR2 are MGHRA and YSYEKL. The ends were cut back, 0 bases at V and 5 bases at J, with 14 bases in the middle. This CDR3 reads CASSQESLFGDEQYF. The CDR3 nucleotides read TGCGCCAGCAGCCAAGAGAGCCTCTTCGGGGACGAGCAGTACTTC.

V usage is TRBV11-2 and J usage is TRBJ2-5; the match to TRBD1 covers 7 bases. Germline trimming cut 1 base from V and 5 bases from J; bases unmatched to any gene: 7. This CDR3 spans 15 amino acids. Germline values: CDR1 SGHAT, CDR2 FQNNGV. DNA of the CDR3: TGTGCCAGCAGCTTAGGGGGACAGCGAACGGAGACCCAGTACTTC. Protein: CASSLGGQRTETQYF.

This chain links TRBV29-1 with TRBJ1-3; 7 bases map to TRBD1. This CDR3 comprises 15 residues. V was clipped by 6 bases and J by 0 bases; unmatched bases: 8. Germline loops: CDR1 SQVTM, CDR2 ANQGSEA. The CDR3 sequence: CSVEQGRSSGNTIYF. The DNA for the CDR3 is TGCAGCGTCGAACAGGGGCGATCCTCTGGAAACACCATATATTTT.

The rearrangement joins TRBV5-8 to TRBJ2-7, with 8 bases lining up with TRBD1. This CDR3 comprises 15 residues. Trimming at V came to 3 bases and at J to 7 bases, leaving 12 bases not matched to a gene. Germline V lookup: CDR1 SGHTS, CDR2 YDEGEE. The CDR3: CASSYRTGKSAEQYF. In nucleotides, the CDR3 is TGTGCCAGCAGCTACAGGACAGGGAAGTCAGCAGAGCAGTACTTC.

The V gene is TRBV10-3, the J gene TRBJ2-5; the match to TRBD2 covers 10 bases. V lost 2 bases to trimming and J lost 5 bases; unmatched junction nucleotides: 8. The CDR3 has 16 amino acids. Germline V gene lookup returns CDR1 ENHRY and CDR2 SYGVKD. CDR3 nucleotides: TGTGCCATCAGTGAGACCGGACTAGCGGATGGCGAGACCCAGTACTTC. Protein sequence: CAISETGLADGETQYF.

V usage is TRBV7-2 and J usage is TRBJ2-1, with TRBD2 matching 7 bases. Germline V gene data show CDR1 as SGHTA and CDR2 as FQGNSA. This CDR3 has 14 residues. V lost 5 bases to trimming and J lost 6 bases; unmatched junction nucleotides: 7. The CDR3 DNA follows: TGTGCCAGCAGCGGCGGGAGACCCGTCAATGAGCAGTTCTTC. It translates to CASSGGRPVNEQFF.

The CDR3 loop reads CASRNDISYEQYF. As DNA, the CDR3 is TGTGCCAGCAGGAACGACATTTCCTACGAGCAGTACTTC. This chain connects TRBV28 to TRBJ2-7; D remains unclear. The CDR3 extends over 13 amino acids. V lost 6 bases to trimming and J lost 1 base, with 10 bases between them. Germline V CDR1 and CDR2: MDHEN, SYDVKM.

The chain couples TRBV5-1 to TRBJ2-3, with TRBD2 identical over 8 bases. The CDR3 spans 15 residues. The germline CDR1 and CDR2 sequences are SGHRS and YFSETQ. The trim removed 2 bases at V and 3 bases at J, leaving 5 bases unmatched. In nucleotides, the CDR3 is TGCGCCAGCAGCTTAGCGGGAGTTAGTACAGATACGCAGTATTTT. Translated, it gives CASSLAGVSTDTQYF.

This clone occurred a few times. The rearrangement joins TRBV18 to TRBJ1-1, with TRBD1 matching over 7 bases. Germline lookup yields CDR1 KGHSH and CDR2 LQKENI. The V gene end was trimmed by 3 bases and the J gene end by 5 bases; junction bases not matched to a gene: 12. CDR3 length: 16 residues. CDR3: CASSPSTGSITTEAFF. CDR3 in DNA: TGTGCCAGCTCACCTTCGACAGGGTCTATTACTACTGAAGCTTTCTTT.

This clone was seen more than once but under ten times. The CDR3 is CSVGHPHLDGYTF. Here the CDR3 DNA reads TGCAGCGTGGGACACCCCCACCTCGACGGCTACACCTTC. The V call is TRBV29-1, the J call TRBJ1-2; maybe TRBD1 (6 bases). This CDR3 is 13 amino acids long. The V end was cut by 6 bases, the J end by 8 bases, with 19 bases between. The germline gives CDR1 SQVTM, CDR2 ANQGSEA.

To note about this clone: The junction shows a germline mismatch at one end, possibly a read error. This specimen includes other DNA sequences encoding the same CDR3. The chain joins TRBV28 to TRBJ2-7; 16 bases line up with TRBD2. The germline V gene has CDR1 MDHEN and CDR2 SYDVKM. The CDR3 totals 15 residues. CDR3 nucleotides: TGTGCCAGCAGTCGGGGACTAGCGGGAGGGCCTGCTGGGGACTTC. Protein: CASSRGLAGGPAGDF.

The chain carries TRBV3-1 (or the pseudogene TRBV3-2) and TRBJ2-1; 10 bases match TRBD2. V was pared by 1 base and J by 3 bases, with 6 bases of the junction left unmatched. CDR1 LGHDT and CDR2 YNNKEL come from the germline V gene (reference sequence). This CDR3 has 17 residues. CDR3 DNA sequence: TGTGCCAGCAGCCAAGTTTTGGCTAGCGGGAGCTACAATGAGCAGTTCTTC. Translated: CASSQVLASGSYNEQFF.

This clone was seen once. The chain has TRBV27 and TRBJ2-1; 7 bases agree with TRBD2. J was trimmed by 5 bases and V by 4 bases; bases with no gene match: 14. Per germline, CDR1 MNHEY and CDR2 SMNVEV (reference sequence). This CDR3 has 17 residues. Here the CDR3 DNA reads TGTGCCAGCAGTTCCCTCGGCCTCGCACTAGCGAACAATGAGCAGTTCTTC. Protein sequence: CASSSLGLALANNEQFF.

The CDR3 bases are TGTGCCAGCAGCTTGTCCCAACTAGCGGGAGTAAATGAGCAGTTCTTC. This sequence encodes CASSLSQLAGVNEQFF. V and J are TRBV5-4 and TRBJ2-1; TRBD2 matches 11 bases. The CDR3 sequence is 16 residues long. Germline V lookup: CDR1 SGHNT, CDR2 YYREEE (reference sequence). J was trimmed by 7 bases and V by 1 base; bases with no gene match: 7.

The V gene is TRBV11-2, the J gene TRBJ2-7; 9 positions agree with TRBD2. Germline V gives CDR1 SGHAT, CDR2 FQNNGV. The V and J ends lost 0 bases and 2 bases, in that order; junction bases with no gene match: 5. The CDR3 has 16 residues. CDR3 nucleotides: TGTGCCAGCAGCTTAGATGCGGGGGGGCTAGCCTACGAGCAGTACTTC. This translates into CASSLDAGGLAYEQYF.

The V call is TRBV7-2, the J call TRBJ1-2; TRBD1 agrees at 7 bases. Germline V gene data show CDR1 as SGHTA and CDR2 as FQGNSA. This CDR3 is built from 12 residues. After removal of 6 bases from V and 5 bases from J, the junction contained 3 bases not matched to a gene. The CDR3 DNA reads as TGTGCCAGCAGAACAGGGGTGTATGGCTACACCTTC. The encoded protein is CASRTGVYGYTF.

DNA for the CDR3: TGTGCCAGCAGCTTAGCCTCGGACAGGGGAAGCAATCAGCCCCAGCATTTT. Amino acid sequence: CASSLASDRGSNQPQHF. The chain has TRBV11-1 and TRBJ1-5; 9 bases map to TRBD1. The CDR3 is made up of 17 amino acids. Trimming took 0 bases from V and 1 from J; bases not matched to a gene: 4. Germline V gene data show CDR1 as SGHAT and CDR2 as FQDESV (reference sequence).